This T cell receptor beta chain derives from a study of T cell responses to AZD1222 COVID-19 vaccine. Study-level points and caveats: Reportedly, nearly half the spike-specific TCRs target unmutated variant regions.

Concerning this clone: What it binds is unknown.

Pooled samples include second doses given at about 4 or 12 weeks. Only in-frame clones appear in the TCRdb table, and some are missing; sequencing was by immunoSEQ multiplex PCR. The data contain 140,000 to 150,000 clones, just over 85% of them singletons. The clonotype originates from an adult who received the AZD1222 COVID-19 vaccine. Sequencing was performed on peripheral blood, taken 28 days after the second AZD1222 dose.

CDR3 residues: CASSSSRTSSYEQYF. CDR3 coding DNA: TGTGCCAGCAGCTCCTCCCGGACTAGCAGCTACGAGCAGTACTTC. The rearrangement joins TRBV13 to TRBJ2-7; 8 bases align to TRBD2. V was clipped by 4 bases and J by 3 bases; unmatched bases: 8. Germline loops: CDR1 PRHDT, CDR2 FYEKMQ (reference sequence). CDR3 length: 15 residues.